These 5 T cell receptor beta chains share one sample of origin, sequenced in a study of blood T cell repertoires in COVID-19. Libraries were prepared by immunoSEQ multiplex PCR; TCRdb keeps only in-frame clonotypes and omits some of them. The profile covers about 80,000 clones, with 70% to 80% appearing a single time and about 5.7% taken by the ten largest. Sequencing was performed on peripheral blood. The receptors shown here come from a man aged 45 to 65 with active or convalescent COVID-19.

CDR3 sequence: CASSQVGGKLNGYNSPLHF. As DNA, the CDR3 is TGTGCCAGCAGCCAAGTTGGGGGCAAATTGAACGGGTATAATTCACCCCTCCACTTT. V gene TRBV3-1 (or the pseudogene TRBV3-2) combines with J gene TRBJ1-6; a weak D match, TRBD1 (6 bases). CDR1 and CDR2 (germline): LGHDT, YNNKEL (reference sequence). Trimming left V 1 base short and J 4 bases short, with 20 bases between. There are 19 residues in the CDR3.

This chain links TRBV7-2 with TRBJ2-5, with 14 bases that match TRBD2. The V gene end was trimmed by 1 base and the J gene end by 1 base; junction bases not matched to a gene: 2. The CDR3 covers 17 residues. Germline-derived CDR1 and CDR2 are SGHTA and FQGNSA. The chain's CDR3 is CASSLGGTSGGQETQYF. The CDR3 DNA is TGTGCCAGCAGCTTAGGCGGGACTAGCGGGGGCCAAGAGACCCAGTACTTC.

This chain joins TRBV7-7 and TRBJ2-1; tentatively, D is TRBD1 (6 bases). Trimming removed 3 bases at V and 6 bases at J, with 12 bases between. Germline values: CDR1 SSHAT, CDR2 FNYEAQ (reference sequence). The CDR3 has 14 amino acids. The CDR3, as DNA: TGTGCCAGCAGCTTGTCCGGGACAATCAATGAGCAGTTCTTC. As protein: CASSLSGTINEQFF.

The chain employs TRBV3-1 (or the pseudogene TRBV3-2) and TRBJ1-1, with TRBD1 as a possible D gene (5 bases). V was clipped by 3 bases and J by 11 bases, with 19 bases between them. The CDR3 is 14 residues long. The V gene's germline CDR1 is LGHDT and CDR2 YNNKEL (reference sequence). The chain's CDR3 is CASSHLQGGGWAFF. The CDR3 coding sequence is TGTGCCAGCAGCCATCTTCAGGGAGGTGGCTGGGCTTTCTTT.

V and J are TRBV10-3 and TRBJ1-3; D unresolved. The CDR3 totals 12 residues. Trimming removed 10 bases at V and 6 bases at J, with 13 bases between. Looked up from germline, CDR1 is ENHRY and CDR2 is SYGVKD. The CDR3 coding sequence is TGTGCCACCTCGGGAGGGCAAAACACCATATATTTT. Translated: CATSGGQNTIYF.